The entry below describes one T cell receptor (beta chain). Its cognate antigen is unknown. PCR primers comprised 60 Vbeta and 13 Jbeta primers. Measured with immunoSEQ multiplex PCR; TCRdb has only the in-frame clones, and not every one. This table holds 110,000 to 150,000 clones, over 55% found once. The CDR3 extends over 12 amino acids. V lost 4 bases to trimming and J lost 3 bases, with 7 bases between them. Germline V gene lookup returns CDR1 KGHSY and CDR2 FQNENV. The data are from a study of cytomegalovirus exposure and HLA in healthy donors. Whole-study results and caveats: Immune exposure information comprised only CMV serostatus.

This chain connects TRBV16 to TRBJ2-7; D unclear. Sequenced input: PBMCs. The TCR comes from a man aged 35-49 years in good health and CMV-seronegative. In nucleotides, the CDR3 is TGTGCCAGCAGCCGCCTAAACTACGAGCAGTACTTC. Translating it yields CASSRLNYEQYF.